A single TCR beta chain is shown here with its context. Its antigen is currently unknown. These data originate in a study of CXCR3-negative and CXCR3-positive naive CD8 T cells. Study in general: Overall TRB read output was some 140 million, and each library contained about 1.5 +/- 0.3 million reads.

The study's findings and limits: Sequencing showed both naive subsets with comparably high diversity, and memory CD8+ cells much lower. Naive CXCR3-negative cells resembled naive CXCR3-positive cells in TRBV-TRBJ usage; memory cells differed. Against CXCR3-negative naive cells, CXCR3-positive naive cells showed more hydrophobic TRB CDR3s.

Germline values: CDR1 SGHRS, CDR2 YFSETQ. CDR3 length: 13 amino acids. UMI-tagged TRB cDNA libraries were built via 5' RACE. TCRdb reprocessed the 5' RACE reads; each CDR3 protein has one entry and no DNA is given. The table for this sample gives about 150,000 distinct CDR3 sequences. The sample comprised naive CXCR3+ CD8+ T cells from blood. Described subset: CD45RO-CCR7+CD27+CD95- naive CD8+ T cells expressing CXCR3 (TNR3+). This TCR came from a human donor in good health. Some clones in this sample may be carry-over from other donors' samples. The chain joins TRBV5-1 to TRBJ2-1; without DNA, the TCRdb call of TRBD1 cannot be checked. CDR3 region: CASRLSAGNEQFF.